These 5 T cell receptor beta chains originate from one sample sequenced in a study of response to subunit inactivated influenza vaccine. TCRdb reprocessed the RT-PCR reads with MiXCR, giving one entry per CDR3 protein. The sample has roughly 700,000 distinct CDR3 sequences; 15% to 18% are singletons. Sample: PBMCs from blood, taken 12 days after vaccination. Receptor source: a man aged 50-59 years who received an inactivated influenza vaccine.

The rearrangement links TRBV2 to TRBJ1-2, with D hard to call. CDR3 size: 14 residues. The germline CDR1 and CDR2 sequences are SNHLY and FYNNEI. Between the trimmed V and J ends, which lost 9 bases and 5 bases, there was a span of 19 bases. CDR3 residues: CASTREPEIYGYTF. The DNA for the CDR3 is TGTGCCAGTACCCGGGAACCAGAGATTTATGGCTACACCTTC. The full variable domain, with the rest looked up from reference TRBV2 and TRBJ1-2, is EPEVTQTPSHQVTQMGQEVILRCVPISNHLYFYWYRQILGQKVEFLVSFYNNEISEKSEIFDDQFSVERPDGSNFTLKIRSTKLEDSAMYFCASTREPEIYGYTFGSGTRLTVV.

The chain links TRBV20-1 to TRBJ1-1; no clear D gene. V gave up 4 bases and J gave up 0 bases, with 6 bases separating them. This CDR3 spans 12 amino acids. CDR1 and CDR2 from the germline V gene are DFQATT and SNEGSKA (reference sequence). As DNA, the CDR3 is TGCAGTGCTATAACGGTGAACACTGAAGCTTTCTTT. Its protein product is CSAITVNTEAFF.

This clonotype was seen a handful of times. The V call is TRBV6-1, the J call TRBJ1-2; D remains ambiguous. The CDR3 spans 17 residues. CDR1 and CDR2 from the germline V gene are MNHNS and SASEGT. Trimming left V 3 bases short and J 2 bases short, with 19 bases between. This chain's CDR3 is CASSDWLELPENYGYTF. For the CDR3, the DNA is TGTGCCAGCAGTGATTGGTTGGAGCTCCCCGAAAACTATGGCTACACCTTC.

There are a few counts of this clonotype. J is TRBJ2-7 and V is TRBV7-8; 7 nucleotides line up with TRBD2. V was clipped by 4 bases and J by 0 bases; unmatched bases: 9. The CDR3 sequence is 16 residues long. Germline CDR1 reads SGHVS; CDR2 reads FQNEAQ. CDR3 sequence reads: CASSYGLIAGSYEQYF. The DNA of the CDR3 is TGTGCCAGCAGCTACGGACTAATAGCGGGCTCCTACGAGCAGTACTTC.

The rearrangement links TRBV28 to TRBJ1-2; D gene uncertain. CDR3 length: 15 amino acids. The germline V gene encodes CDR1 MDHEN and CDR2 SYDVKM. V lost 6 bases and J 2 bases, leaving 16 bases between the germline ends. The CDR3: CASSSDKTGNYGYTF. The CDR3 DNA reads as TGTGCCAGCAGCTCAGATAAGACGGGGAACTATGGCTACACCTTC.